The clone carrying this TCR beta chain appeared a single time. This sample is part of a study of blood T cell repertoires in COVID-19. The overall study: Collection of acute and convalescent COVID-19 samples took place in the United States, Italy and Spain.

Original methodology: By means of reference gene primer amplification, nucleated cell counts were estimated. The method was immunoSEQ multiplex PCR; TCRdb's version includes in-frame clones alone and lacks a portion of them. V and J calls and clone size are copied from that table; D and trimming were computed from the DNA. The sample lists approximately 470,000 clones, about 85% occurring once. The CDR3 totals 15 residues. V lost 4 bases, J lost 0 bases, and 13 bases lay in between. Germline CDR1 and CDR2: MGHRA and YSYEKL. What was sequenced was PBMCs or T cells enriched from blood (not recorded which). The rearrangement links TRBV4-1 to TRBJ2-7; TRBD1 might be the D (5 bases). The TCR comes from a woman between 18 and 30 years old who had recovered from COVID-19. CDR3 protein: CASSLYSDSSYEQYF. Written as DNA, the CDR3 is TGCGCCAGCAGCCTTTACAGTGACAGCTCCTACGAGCAGTACTTC.